This T cell receptor beta chain was recovered during a study of blood T cell repertoires in COVID-19. Seattle's cohort entered during active infection and was followed longitudinally. Repertoires were generated with immunoSEQ multiplex PCR, while TCRdb's copy carries only in-frame clones and drops some. The sample records tens of thousands of clones, approximately 85% being singletons. J was trimmed by 2 bases and V by 5 bases; bases with no gene match: 9. CDR3 length: 17 amino acids. Germline assignment: CDR1 SGHAT and CDR2 FQNNGV. Sequencing was done on a sample of peripheral blood. V gene TRBV11-2 combines with J gene TRBJ1-4, with 9 bases identical to TRBD1. The TCR comes from a man aged 60 to 69 with COVID-19, enrolled during active disease. CDR3 nucleotides: TGTGCCAGCAGCAGGTACAGGGGGCCGGCGACTAATGAAAAACTGTTTTTT. It codes for CASSRYRGPATNEKLFF.